This T cell receptor beta chain was observed in a study of shared clonotypes between healthy human individuals. Looked up from germline, CDR1 is SGHNT and CDR2 is YYREEE (reference sequence). This CDR3 is built from 15 residues. Losses at the gene ends were 1 base for V and 1 base for J; bases not matched to a gene: 4. Within Nashville, Tennessee resided all donors, each a Caucasian adult. In the CD4+ fraction, cells were divided into CD45RA+ naive and CD45RA-negative memory subsets. Profiling relied on immunoSEQ multiplex PCR, and the TCRdb table lists in-frame clones only, not all of them. The sample yields approximately 2.5 million clones, approximately 93% seen once. As for this clone: Its antigen is not known. The identical CDR3 is also encoded by other nucleotide sequences in the sample.

Findings and caveats of the study: Generally, estimated richness proved larger in naive subsets than it did in memory subsets. Generation probabilities were higher for clonotypes shared across all four sorted-subset donors than for unshared ones.

The sequence came from a young man in good health. Some clones in this sample may be carry-over from other donors' samples. This chain uses TRBV5-4 with TRBJ2-7, with 8 positions matching TRBD1. Material: naive CD4+ T cells from PBMCs. Subset reported: CD45RA+ positively selected. The CDR3: CASSLPGQGSYEQYF. The CDR3, as DNA: TGTGCCAGCAGCTTGCCCGGACAGGGATCCTACGAGCAGTACTTC.